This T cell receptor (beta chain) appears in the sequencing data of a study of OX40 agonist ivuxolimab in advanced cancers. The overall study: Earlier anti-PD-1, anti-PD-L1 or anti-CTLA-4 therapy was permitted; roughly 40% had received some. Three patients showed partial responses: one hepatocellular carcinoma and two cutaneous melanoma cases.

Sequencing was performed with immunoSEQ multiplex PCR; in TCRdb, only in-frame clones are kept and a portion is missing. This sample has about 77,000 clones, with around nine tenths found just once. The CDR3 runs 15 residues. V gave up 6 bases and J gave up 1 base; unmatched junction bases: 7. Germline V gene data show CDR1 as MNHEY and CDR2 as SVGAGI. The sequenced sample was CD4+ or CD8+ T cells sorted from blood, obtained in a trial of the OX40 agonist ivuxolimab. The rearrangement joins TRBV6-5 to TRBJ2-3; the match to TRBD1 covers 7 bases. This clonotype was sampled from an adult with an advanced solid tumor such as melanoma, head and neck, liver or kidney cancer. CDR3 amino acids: CASSQTGHGTDTQYF. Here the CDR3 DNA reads TGTGCCAGCAGCCAGACAGGGCACGGCACAGATACGCAGTATTTT.